This entry concerns a single TCR beta chain. Its target antigen remains unknown. Per-base quality was not reported, and no clone a single base away is much larger than it. At one collaborating source in Seattle, patients were enrolled during active infection and were followed longitudinally through the course of disease. Collaborating institutions collected whole blood in K2EDTA tubes following their own protocols. For TCRbeta analysis, collaborators shipped samples in one of three forms: frozen whole blood, isolated PBMCs, or DNA extracted from either of those sample types. These data come from a study of blood T cell repertoires in COVID-19 (dated by TCRdb to the early 2020s). Regarding the research as a whole: The collaborator samples originated in the United States, Italy and Spain and spanned the acute and convalescent phases of COVID-19. The prospective study material was composed of cDNA or gDNA derived from T cells, B-cell-depleted T cells, or PBMCs. Subjects who had been exposed to COVID-19, were actively infected with it, or had recovered from it provided the deeply sampled blood TCRbeta repertoires that made up the dataset. The repertoires were released in a freely available public database meant as a resource for research on the immune response to SARS-CoV-2. Samples were obtained from the ongoing ImmuneRACE study (first 160 participants) and from 1,000 to 1,500 subjects provided by 6 global collaborators. A de-identified subject ID, COVID-19 status, age in years and sex were almost always included in the sample metadata. Where HLA class I and class II types were available, the types were taken from metadata supplied by the sample provider, not from assay-based typing. Results and caveats for the whole study, not just this receptor: The amount of clinical and demographic metadata varied by source and participant and was provided uncurated.

TCRbeta CDR3 regions were amplified from genomic DNA by means of the immunoSEQ Assay, a bias-controlled multiplex PCR. As for the original processing: The number of nucleated cells in each sample was estimated by amplification of reference gene primers within the assay. To quantify the absolute abundance of each unique TCRbeta CDR3 rearrangement, sequence reads were collapsed and filtered. Productive Simpson clonality was computed per sample as the square root of Simpson's diversity index over productive rearrangements. As stored in TCRdb, this immuneACCESS dataset retains in-frame rearrangements with V and J assigned. A fraction of the clones does not appear; measured against another copy, unresolved V genes explain less than half of the discrepancy, and the remainder lacks a known reason. V and J calls and clone size are as listed in that table; D and trimming were resolved from the DNA. This sample comprises 250,000 to 400,000 clones, roughly 88% of them detected only once. The ten biggest clones cover approximately 1.6% of the sample.

The specimen was peripheral blood. The source is a woman aged 25 to 39 with COVID-19, enrolled during active disease.

Read as DNA, the sequence is TGTGCCAGCAGTCGGGGGAGTTATAATTCACCCCTCCACTTT. Translation gives CASSRGSYNSPLHF. The V and J segments used are TRBV6-2 or TRBV6-3 and TRBJ1-6; TRBD1 is possibly the D segment (5 matching bases). From the germline V gene, CDR1 is MNHEY and CDR2 is SVGEGT. Its CDR3 holds 14 amino acids, cysteine through phenylalanine. Only the CDR3 DNA is retained, 42 bases long and in frame from the first base. At the junction V is shortened by 5 bases and J by 4 bases, with 9 bases in between.